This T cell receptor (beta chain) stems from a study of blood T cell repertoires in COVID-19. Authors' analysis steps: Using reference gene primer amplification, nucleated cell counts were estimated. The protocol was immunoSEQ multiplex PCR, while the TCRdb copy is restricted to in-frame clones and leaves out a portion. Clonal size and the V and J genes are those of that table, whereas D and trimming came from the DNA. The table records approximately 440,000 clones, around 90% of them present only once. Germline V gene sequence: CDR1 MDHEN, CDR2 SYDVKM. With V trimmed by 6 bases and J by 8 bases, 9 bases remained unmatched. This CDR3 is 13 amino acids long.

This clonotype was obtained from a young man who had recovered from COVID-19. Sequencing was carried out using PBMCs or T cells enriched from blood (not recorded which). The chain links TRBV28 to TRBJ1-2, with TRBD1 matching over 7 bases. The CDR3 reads CASSIQGREGYTF. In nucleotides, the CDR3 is TGTGCCAGCAGCATACAGGGGCGAGAGGGCTACACCTTC.